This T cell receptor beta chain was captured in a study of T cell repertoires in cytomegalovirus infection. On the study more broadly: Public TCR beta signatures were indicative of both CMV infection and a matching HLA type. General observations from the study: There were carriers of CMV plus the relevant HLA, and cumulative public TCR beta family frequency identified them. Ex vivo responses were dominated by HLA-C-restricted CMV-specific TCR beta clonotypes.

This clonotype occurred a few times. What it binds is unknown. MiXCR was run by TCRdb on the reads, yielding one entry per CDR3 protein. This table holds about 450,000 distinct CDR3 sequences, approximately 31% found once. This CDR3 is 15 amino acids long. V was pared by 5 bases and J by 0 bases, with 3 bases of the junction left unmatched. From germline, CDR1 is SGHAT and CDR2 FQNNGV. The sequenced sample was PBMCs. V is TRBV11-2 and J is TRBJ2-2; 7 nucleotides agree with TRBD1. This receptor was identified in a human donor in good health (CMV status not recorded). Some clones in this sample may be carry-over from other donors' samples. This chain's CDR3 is CASSQTGSNTGELFF. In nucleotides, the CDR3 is TGTGCCAGCAGCCAGACAGGGTCGAACACCGGGGAGCTGTTTTTT.